Listed here are 27 T cell receptor beta chains from one sample, sequenced in a study of regulatory T cells in long-lasting Graves disease. Stated time point: newly diagnosed GD, antithyroid drugs for less than 3 months. Making the TCR library involved RNA that had been extracted from PBMCs. TCR beta libraries were built with iRepertoire HTBI primers and Arm-PCR of CDR3 regions. TCRdb re-called the multiplex PCR reads through MiXCR, storing one row per CDR3 protein. This table has approximately 560,000 distinct CDR3 sequences, 15% to 20% appearing once. Another study also made use of these data, one on T cells in Graves' hyperthyroidism and ophthalmopathy.

The source material was peripheral blood mononuclear cells (PBMCs), sampled at new diagnosis, from a patient treated with antithyroid drugs. The receptors come from a man between 18 and 35 years old with Graves disease.

This clonotype was seen repeatedly, ten times or more. The V and J genes are TRBV6-1 and TRBJ1-1; no clear D gene. CDR3 length: 13 residues. V gave up 1 base and J gave up 4 bases, with 7 bases separating them. CDR1 is MNHNS and CDR2 is SASEGT in the germline V gene. The CDR3 DNA sequence: TGTGCCAGCAGTGAAGTGCCGAGCACTGAAGCTTTCTTT. As protein: CASSEVPSTEAFF.

This clonotype was counted between two and nine times. The V gene is TRBV19, the J gene TRBJ2-1; D gene uncertain. V lost 4 bases and J 9 bases, leaving 13 bases between the germline ends. Germline CDR1 is LNHDA and CDR2 is SQIVND (reference sequence). The CDR3 totals 13 residues. CDR3 in amino acids: CASSSSVVGEQFF. In nucleotides, the CDR3 is TGTGCCAGTAGTAGTTCAGTGGTTGGTGAGCAGTTCTTC.

This clonotype was found many times. The chain has TRBV28 and TRBJ1-1; D gene ambiguous. Trimming left V 2 bases short and J 0 bases short, with 10 bases between. Germline lookup yields CDR1 MDHEN and CDR2 SYDVKM. The CDR3 length is 15 residues. The CDR3 protein is CASSLALRLNTEAFF. DNA for the CDR3: TGTGCCAGCAGTTTAGCCCTTAGACTGAACACTGAAGCTTTCTTT.

DNA for the CDR3: TGCAGTGCTTTGAAGGACCAAGATGCCAAAAACATTCAGTACTTC. This gives the protein CSALKDQDAKNIQYF. The V and J genes are TRBV20-1 and TRBJ2-4; no clear D gene. The CDR3 covers 15 residues. Germline CDR1 is DFQATT and CDR2 is SNEGSKA (reference sequence). The V and J ends lost 5 bases and 1 base respectively, with 15 bases between them.

The V gene is TRBV24-1, the J gene TRBJ2-3; 8 bases are a match to TRBD1. Germline V gives CDR1 KGHDR, CDR2 SFDVKD. CDR3 length: 13 residues. V lost 9 bases and J lost 4; bases outside the gene matches: 5. CDR3 in amino acids: CATGQGAADTQYF. The CDR3 DNA is TGTGCCACCGGGCAGGGGGCAGCAGATACGCAGTATTTT.

This clonotype was observed at least ten times. CDR3 nucleotides: TGTGCCAGCAGCTCGACTAGCGGGAGCGTCACCGGGGAGCTGTTTTTT. Protein: CASSSTSGSVTGELFF. This rearrangement joins TRBV7-6 to TRBJ2-2; 12 nucleotides align to TRBD2. Germline V gives CDR1 SGHVS, CDR2 FNYEAQ. V lost 4 bases to trimming and J lost 4 bases; unmatched junction nucleotides: 4. The CDR3 is made up of 16 amino acids.

The chain is built from TRBV3-1 and TRBJ2-5; 9 bases align to TRBD2. CDR1 is LGHDT and CDR2 is YNNKEL in the germline V gene (reference sequence). J was trimmed by 7 bases and V by 4 bases; bases with no gene match: 1. The CDR3 covers 12 residues. CDR3 nucleotides: TGTGCCAGCAGCCCGACTAGCGGGACCCAGTACTTC. Translating it yields CASSPTSGTQYF.

The CDR3 region is CASSLQRVGEDTIYF. Here the CDR3 DNA reads TGTGCCAGCAGTCTCCAACGAGTGGGCGAGGACACCATATATTTT. This sequence joins TRBV2 and TRBJ1-3; the D is unclear. V was shortened by 5 bases and J by 8 bases, with 19 bases between the two germline ends. The CDR3 has 15 amino acids. The germline V gene has CDR1 SNHLY and CDR2 FYNNEI. Full variable domain (rest looked up from reference TRBV2 and TRBJ1-3): EPEVTQTPSHQVTQMGQEVILRCVPISNHLYFYWYRQILGQKVEFLVSFYNNEISEKSEIFDDQFSVERPDGSNFTLKIRSTKLEDSAMYFCASSLQRVGEDTIYFGEGSWLTVV.

The chain uses TRBV6-2 or TRBV6-3 and TRBJ1-2; D is unclear. The CDR3 is made up of 14 amino acids. The germline V and J ends were trimmed by 10 bases and 4 bases, with 19 bases remaining between them. The germline V gene encodes CDR1 MNHEY and CDR2 SVGEGT. The CDR3 reads CATAERTQSYGYTF. DNA for the CDR3: TGTGCCACCGCAGAAAGGACTCAATCCTATGGCTACACCTTC.

The J gene is TRBJ2-1, the V gene TRBV28, with TRBD2 matching 15 bases. The CDR3 loop spans 21 amino acids. Trimming took 9 bases from V and 0 from J; bases not matched to a gene: 18. Germline CDR1 reads MDHEN; CDR2 reads SYDVKM. The CDR3 spells CASSPGLAGGPRRSSYNEQFF. The CDR3 region has the DNA TGTGCCAGTAGTCCCGGACTAGCGGGAGGGCCAAGGCGGAGCTCCTACAATGAGCAGTTCTTC.

This chain links TRBV6-1 with TRBJ1-2; 9 bases map to TRBD1. V was clipped by 0 bases and J by 6 bases; unmatched bases: 8. Germline CDR1 and CDR2: MNHNS and SASEGT. The CDR3 totals 16 residues. The CDR3 DNA sequence: TGTGCCAGCAGTGAAGCGGGAAGGACAGGGGTCAATGGCTACACCTTC. Its protein is CASSEAGRTGVNGYTF.

The chain uses TRBV5-1 and TRBJ1-1; D unresolved. Germline V gives CDR1 SGHRS, CDR2 YFSETQ. With 2 bases removed from V and 3 bases from J, the gap between germline ends came to 11 bases. The CDR3 contains 14 residues. The CDR3: CASSFGVVDTEAFF. CDR3 bases: TGCGCCAGCAGCTTCGGGGTGGTGGACACTGAAGCTTTCTTT.

The V gene is TRBV11-2, the J gene TRBJ1-4; no definite D call. Trimming removed 5 bases from V and 0 bases from J, with 10 bases in between. This CDR3 has 15 amino acids. From germline, CDR1 is SGHAT and CDR2 FQNNGV. DNA of the CDR3: TGTGCCAGCAGCCCCTCACCGACAACTAATGAAAAACTGTTTTTT. Its protein is CASSPSPTTNEKLFF.

Only a few counts were recorded for this clonotype. The chain combines TRBV9 with TRBJ1-6; D remains ambiguous. This CDR3 comprises 14 residues. The V and J ends lost 2 bases and 9 bases respectively, with 12 bases between them. Per germline, CDR1 SGDLS and CDR2 YYNGEE. CDR3 in amino acids: CASSVEGRGSPLHF. In DNA form, the CDR3 reads TGTGCCAGCAGCGTCGAAGGTCGGGGTTCACCCCTCCACTTT.

This clonotype was detected ten times or more. The chain is built from TRBV12-3 or TRBV12-4 and TRBJ1-5; D is possibly TRBD1 (6 bases). V lost 4 bases and J 0 bases, leaving 10 bases between the germline ends. This CDR3 comprises 15 residues. In DNA, the CDR3 is TGTGCCAGCAGTTATACAGGGAGTAGCAATCAGCCCCAGCATTTT. Protein product: CASSYTGSSNQPQHF.

V gene TRBV18 combines with J gene TRBJ2-7; 7 bases align to TRBD1. Losses at the gene ends were 2 bases for V and 0 bases for J; bases not matched to a gene: 13. CDR1 is KGHSH and CDR2 is LQKENI in the germline V gene. The CDR3 sequence is 18 residues long. The chain's CDR3 is CASSPARDRLTISYEQYF. The CDR3 region has the DNA TGTGCCAGCTCACCAGCCAGGGACAGACTAACTATCTCCTACGAGCAGTACTTC.

V gene TRBV5-1 combines with J gene TRBJ1-4; TRBD1 might be the D (6 bases). V was trimmed by 0 bases and J by 4 bases, leaving 13 bases between them. The CDR3 length is 16 residues. Germline V gene lookup returns CDR1 SGHRS and CDR2 YFSETQ. The CDR3 reads CASSLALSRGNEKLFF. The CDR3 DNA reads TGCGCCAGCAGCTTGGCCTTATCCAGGGGTAATGAAAAACTGTTTTTT.

This clonotype was observed at least ten times. The rearrangement joins TRBV20-1 to TRBJ2-1; 13 nucleotides line up with TRBD2. Germline V gene sequence: CDR1 DFQATT, CDR2 SNEGSKA (reference sequence). This CDR3 contains 12 residues. Trimming removed 7 bases from V and 7 bases from J; junction bases left unmatched: 1. CDR3 loop: CSGTSGRNEQFF. The CDR3 coding sequence is TGCAGTGGGACTAGCGGGAGAAATGAGCAGTTCTTC.

At least ten counts were recorded for this clonotype. The genes are TRBV28 and TRBJ1-4; D is uncertain. Germline V lookup: CDR1 MDHEN, CDR2 SYDVKM. With 8 bases removed from V and 0 bases from J, the gap between germline ends came to 4 bases. CDR3 length equals 12 residues. The CDR3 spells CASRTTNEKLFF. As DNA, the CDR3 is TGTGCCAGCCGTACAACTAATGAAAAACTGTTTTTT.

At least ten counts were recorded for this clonotype. The junction departs from germline at one end; a sequencing error may be responsible. The gene calls are TRBV7-3 and TRBJ2-1, with D perhaps TRBD1 (6 bases). The CDR3 is 15 residues long. Germline V CDR1 and CDR2: SGHTA, FQGTGA. CDR3 sequence (DNA): TGTGCCAGCAGCCTAACAAGTAACAGGGACAATGAGCAGTTCTTC. As protein: CASSLTSNRDNEQFF.

Ten or more counts support this clonotype. The chain employs TRBV7-9 and TRBJ2-7, with D possibly matching TRBD1 (6 bases). V gave up 1 base and J gave up 4 bases, with 8 bases separating them. CDR3 length: 13 residues. CDR1 and CDR2 (germline): SEHNR, FQNEAQ (reference sequence). CDR3 in amino acids: CASSLEDSYEQYF. The CDR3 nucleotides are TGTGCCAGCAGCTTAGAGGACAGTTACGAGCAGTACTTC.

This clonotype has only a few counts. DNA of the CDR3: TGCAGTGCCTCGCAGGAGGTTAACTATGGCTACACCTTC. Encoded protein: CSASQEVNYGYTF. J is TRBJ1-2 and V is TRBV20-1; D ambiguous. Germline V gene sequence: CDR1 DFQATT, CDR2 SNEGSKA (reference sequence). This CDR3 spans 13 amino acids. Trimming took off 6 bases at V and 1 base at J, with 12 bases between the two ends.

This clonotype was counted ten times or more. This chain links TRBV6-1 with TRBJ1-4; D is possibly TRBD1 (6 bases). This CDR3 has 14 residues. Germline CDR1 and CDR2: MNHNS and SASEGT. Between the trimmed V and J ends, which lost 5 bases and 8 bases, there was a span of 15 bases. This chain's CDR3 is CASSPMTGWEKLFF. In DNA form, the CDR3 reads TGTGCCAGCAGTCCAATGACAGGATGGGAAAAACTGTTTTTT.

There are many counts of this clonotype. The chain joins TRBV30 to TRBJ2-7; 8 bases match TRBD1. V lost 5 bases and J lost 2; bases outside the gene matches: 11. The CDR3 loop spans 15 amino acids. Germline values: CDR1 GTSNPN, CDR2 SVGIG (reference sequence). CDR3 nucleotide sequence: TGTGCCTGGGAGAAGGGGACAGGAGGAGCCTACGAGCAGTACTTC. This encodes CAWEKGTGGAYEQYF.

This clonotype occurred a few times. J is TRBJ1-2 and V is TRBV6-2 or TRBV6-3; tentative D call: TRBD1 (6 bases). CDR1 is MNHEY and CDR2 is SVGEGT in the germline V gene. Deletions cut 0 bases from V and 3 bases from J, with 8 bases between. The CDR3 runs to 14 residues. This CDR3 is CASSYSRGHYGYTF. The CDR3 DNA sequence: TGTGCCAGCAGTTACTCCAGGGGCCACTATGGCTACACCTTC.

This clonotype has at least ten counts. The chain couples TRBV28 to TRBJ2-7, with D unresolved. CDR3 size: 11 residues. With 5 bases removed from V and 13 bases from J, the gap between germline ends came to 15 bases. The germline V gene encodes CDR1 MDHEN and CDR2 SYDVKM. The CDR3 region is CASSDGRRAYF. CDR3 DNA: TGTGCCAGCAGTGATGGACGCCGGGCATACTTC.

Many counts were recorded for this clonotype. The CDR3: CASRSGTSGSNEQYF. CDR3 bases: TGTGCCAGCAGATCCGGGACTAGCGGGAGTAATGAGCAGTACTTC. This rearrangement joins TRBV7-9 to TRBJ2-7; the match to TRBD2 covers 14 bases. Germline V gene data show CDR1 as SEHNR and CDR2 as FQNEAQ (reference sequence). Trimming at V came to 6 bases and at J to 7 bases, leaving 8 bases not matched to a gene. The CDR3 contains 15 residues. Complete variable domain (other parts from reference TRBV7-9 and TRBJ2-7): DTGVSQNPRHKITKRGQNVTFRCDPISEHNRLYWYRQTLGQGPEFLTYFQNEAQLEKSRLLSDRFSAERPKGSFSTLEIQRTEQGDSAMYLCASRSGTSGSNEQYFGPGTRLTVT.